The clone carrying this T cell receptor (beta chain) has a handful of counts. Its antigen is unidentified. TCRdb ran MiXCR on the RT-PCR reads and lists one entry per CDR3 protein. In the table there are 500,000 to 600,000 distinct CDR3 sequences, approximately 12% of which are singletons. Germline lookup yields CDR1 ENHRY and CDR2 SYGVKD. The V end was cut by 3 bases, the J end by 10 bases, with 17 bases between. This CDR3 has 14 amino acids. This record comes from a study of response to subunit inactivated influenza vaccine. General observations from the study: The authors put forward the suggestion that each seasonal influenza vaccination may bring in only a limited number of new T cells.

The sequencing used PBMCs from blood, collected on the day of vaccination. The receptor was isolated from a man aged 45-65 years who received an inactivated influenza vaccine. The rearrangement uses TRBV10-3 and TRBJ2-3; TRBD1 is a possible D gene (6 bases). The CDR3 spells CAISDGHKGGSQYF. The DNA for the CDR3 is TGTGCCATCAGTGATGGACACAAAGGGGGATCGCAGTATTTT.